Each of the 22 T cell receptor beta chains below was sequenced from the same sample in a study of cytomegalovirus exposure and HLA in healthy donors. Amplification used 60 Vbeta primers and 13 Jbeta primers. Here immunoSEQ multiplex PCR was the method, and the copy in TCRdb shows in-frame clones only, minus some. The table shows 85,000 to 130,000 clones, with roughly four fifths occurring only once. The sequencing input was PBMCs. All receptors derive from a male donor in good health and CMV-seropositive.

This chain's CDR3 is CAWRPATQRGGREQYF. The CDR3 DNA follows: TGTGCCTGGAGACCCGCGACTCAGCGGGGAGGTCGCGAGCAGTACTTC. The chain employs TRBV30 and TRBJ2-7; TRBD2 agrees at 7 bases. The trim removed 3 bases at V and 6 bases at J, leaving 17 bases unmatched. From germline, CDR1 is GTSNPN and CDR2 SVGIG (reference sequence). The CDR3 has 16 amino acids.

This clone was detected only a few times. The rearrangement joins TRBV6-5 to TRBJ1-1; 8 nucleotides match TRBD1. Trimming at V came to 6 bases and at J to 5 bases, leaving 11 bases not matched to a gene. This CDR3 has 15 amino acids. Germline V gives CDR1 MNHEY, CDR2 SVGAGI. DNA of the CDR3: TGTGCCAGCAGAGCCGAGACAGGGGTACGAACTGAAGCTTTCTTT. Translating it yields CASRAETGVRTEAFF.

The CDR3 sequence: CASSFSGGNTEAFF. CDR3 DNA sequence: TGTGCCAGCAGCTTCTCAGGGGGCAACACTGAAGCTTTCTTT. The genes are TRBV7-8 and TRBJ1-1, with 8 bases lining up with TRBD1. J was trimmed by 2 bases and V by 3 bases; bases with no gene match: 2. The germline V gene has CDR1 SGHVS and CDR2 FQNEAQ. CDR3 length: 14 amino acids.

This clone was seen a handful of times. The chain uses TRBV11-3 and TRBJ1-1, with a possible D match to TRBD1 (5 bases). Germline CDR1 SGHNT, CDR2 YENEEA. This CDR3 has 13 amino acids. The ends were cut back, 3 bases at V and 8 bases at J, with 13 bases in the middle. Written as DNA, the CDR3 is TGTGCCAGCAGCTTCTACACAGGAAGGGAAGCTTTCTTT. Translated: CASSFYTGREAFF.

This chain uses TRBV10-3 with TRBJ1-2; 7 bases line up with TRBD1. This CDR3 has 13 residues. Germline-derived CDR1 and CDR2 are ENHRY and SYGVKD. V trimming: 5 bases; J trimming: 6 bases; junction bases outside the gene matches: 6. The CDR3 DNA reads as TGTGCCATCAGTTCAGGGGGTCGCAATGGCTACACCTTC. Its translation: CAISSGGRNGYTF.

The sample holds a few counts of this clone. The chain recombines TRBV5-6 with TRBJ2-5; D may be TRBD2 (5 bases). The CDR3 consists of 14 residues. Germline V gene lookup returns CDR1 SGHDT and CDR2 YYEEEE. V lost 1 base and J 4 bases, leaving 11 bases between the germline ends. The CDR3 nucleotides are TGTGCCAGCAGCTTGCGGTGGGAGAGAGAGACCCAGTACTTC. It translates to CASSLRWERETQYF.

This chain uses TRBV9 with TRBJ2-1, with 10 bases aligning to TRBD2. J gave up 6 bases and V 0 bases, and 3 bases lay outside the gene matches. Per the germline V gene, CDR1 is SGDLS and CDR2 is YYNGEE. The CDR3 has 15 amino acids. The CDR3 DNA reads as TGTGCCAGCAGCGTAGTACTAGCGGGGTCCAATGAGCAGTTCTTC. Its translation: CASSVVLAGSNEQFF.

The chain uses TRBV6-1 and TRBJ2-7; D is ambiguous. The V gene lost 8 bases and the J gene lost 1 base, with 6 bases spanning the gap. This CDR3 spans 11 amino acids. CDR1 is MNHNS and CDR2 is SASEGT in the germline V gene. The CDR3 nucleotides read TGTGCCAGCTACAAATCCTACGAGCAGTACTTC. Residues: CASYKSYEQYF.

CDR3 DNA sequence: TGTGCCAGCAGCCCCAGCCCCGGGGGGCCCCCCGGGTCTGAAGCTTTCTTT. Translating it yields CASSPSPGGPPGSEAFF. J is TRBJ1-1 and V is TRBV7-9, with D perhaps TRBD1 (6 bases). CDR3 length: 17 amino acids. V was trimmed by 5 bases and J by 6 bases, leaving 25 bases between them. Germline V gene data show CDR1 as SEHNR and CDR2 as FQNEAQ (reference sequence).

This chain links TRBV28 with TRBJ1-1; D is possibly TRBD1 (5 bases). Germline values: CDR1 MDHEN, CDR2 SYDVKM. The CDR3 sequence is 13 residues long. V was pared by 7 bases and J by 3 bases, with 12 bases between. The chain's CDR3 is CASIKRGYTEAFF. CDR3 nucleotide sequence: TGTGCCAGCATCAAACGGGGGTACACTGAAGCTTTCTTT.

The genes are TRBV2 and TRBJ2-1; 11 bases align to TRBD2. J lost 9 bases, V lost 3 bases, and 7 bases had no gene match. The CDR3 has 15 residues. Germline lookup yields CDR1 SNHLY and CDR2 FYNNEI. CDR3 bases: TGTGCCAGCAGTGAGTTAGCGGGGGGGCCGTCTGAGCAGTTCTTC. Its protein product is CASSELAGGPSEQFF.

J is TRBJ1-4 and V is TRBV19; D is uncertain. CDR3 length equals 17 residues. Per the germline V gene, CDR1 is LNHDA and CDR2 is SQIVND (reference sequence). V shed 6 bases and J shed 7 bases, with 24 bases lying between them. The chain's CDR3 is CASSRRGGQYAGEKLFF. CDR3 DNA sequence: TGTGCCAGTAGCAGGCGAGGAGGCCAGTACGCCGGTGAAAAACTGTTTTTT.

The rearrangement uses TRBV4-1 and TRBJ2-3; 7 bases line up with TRBD2. The CDR3 is 13 amino acids. From germline, CDR1 is MGHRA and CDR2 YSYEKL. Trimming cost V 0 bases and J 6 bases; bases outside gene matches: 0. In nucleotides, the CDR3 is TGCGCCAGCAGCCAAGACGGGGGGGATACGCAGTATTTT. It is translated as CASSQDGGDTQYF.

The chain combines TRBV7-2 with TRBJ2-6; D may be TRBD1 (5 bases). Germline V gives CDR1 SGHTA, CDR2 FQGNSA. V gave up 5 bases and J gave up 4 bases, with 18 bases separating them. The CDR3 consists of 17 residues. CDR3 nucleotide sequence: TGTGCCAGCAGCCCCTCGGCAGGGCTCATGGGGGCCAACGTCCTGACTTTC. The encoded protein is CASSPSAGLMGANVLTF.

The chain joins TRBV5-6 to TRBJ1-5, with unresolved D. The V gene's germline CDR1 is SGHDT and CDR2 YYEEEE. The CDR3 runs 15 residues. The ends were cut back, 2 bases at V and 0 bases at J, with 9 bases in the middle. CDR3 residues: CASSFLADSNQPQHF. As DNA, the CDR3 is TGTGCCAGCAGCTTTTTAGCTGATAGCAATCAGCCCCAGCATTTT.

V gene TRBV4-1 combines with J gene TRBJ1-2; D is unresolved. V lost 3 bases and J lost 3, with 14 bases in between. The CDR3 sequence is 15 residues long. Germline V gives CDR1 MGHRA, CDR2 YSYEKL. CDR3 sequence: CASSQSVLMHYGYTF. CDR3 bases: TGCGCCAGCAGCCAGTCAGTTTTAATGCACTATGGCTACACCTTC.

In its sample, this clone was seen once. The chain employs TRBV19 and TRBJ1-6, with a weak D call TRBD1 (6 bases). This CDR3 has 14 residues. Trimming took 3 bases from V and 10 from J, leaving 13 bases between them. Germline CDR1 is LNHDA and CDR2 is SQIVND (reference sequence). CDR3 residues: CASSIRGGISPLHF. The CDR3 DNA is TGTGCCAGTAGTATTAGAGGGGGTATATCACCCCTCCACTTT.

V and J are TRBV7-2 and TRBJ2-5; D is ambiguous. This CDR3 region has 14 residues. Trimming removed 5 bases from V and 1 base from J, with 11 bases in between. Germline CDR1 and CDR2: SGHTA and FQGNSA. The CDR3 sequence: CASSLPTVQETQYF. CDR3 coding DNA: TGTGCCAGCAGCCTACCCACCGTCCAAGAGACCCAGTACTTC.

The sample holds a few counts of this clone. V is TRBV25-1 and J is TRBJ1-1, with D possibly TRBD1 on 6 matching bases. Germline assignment: CDR1 MGHDK and CDR2 SYGVNS. This CDR3 is 14 amino acids long. Trimming stripped 3 bases from V and 6 bases from J, with 14 bases between. The CDR3 here is CASSEGARGPEAFF. In nucleotides, the CDR3 is TGTGCCAGCAGTGAGGGGGCTCGGGGACCTGAAGCTTTCTTT. The full variable domain, in which reference TRBV25-1 and TRBJ1-1 provide the parts outside the CDR3, is EADIYQTPRYLVIGTGKKITLECSQTMGHDKMYWYQQDPGMELHLIHYSYGVNSTEKGDLSSESTVSRIRTEHFPLTLESARPSHTSQYLCASSEGARGPEAFFGQGTRLTVV.

J is TRBJ1-3 and V is TRBV7-2; weak D call: TRBD1 (5 bases). Per germline, CDR1 SGHTA and CDR2 FQGNSA. V was clipped by 11 bases and J by 6 bases, with 23 bases between them. The CDR3 is 15 amino acids. CDR3 sequence: CAVRAGENSENTIYF. As DNA, the CDR3 is TGTGCCGTGAGAGCGGGGGAAAATTCGGAAAACACCATATATTTT.

J is TRBJ2-3 and V is TRBV11-3, with D possibly TRBD2 on 5 matching bases. Germline assignment: CDR1 SGHNT and CDR2 YENEEA. Trimming pared 6 bases from V and 3 bases from J, leaving 13 bases between. The CDR3 has 14 amino acids. The CDR3 bases are TGTGCCAGCAGTCCCGGGGAAGGGACAGATACGCAGTATTTT. It encodes CASSPGEGTDTQYF.

The CDR3 DNA is TGTGCCAGCAGGCGGGGGACCACAGATACGCAGTATTTT. Translated: CASRRGTTDTQYF. This chain connects TRBV6-5 to TRBJ2-3; 7 bases are shared with TRBD2. The CDR3 length is 13 residues. Germline assignment: CDR1 MNHEY and CDR2 SVGAGI. Germline trimming cut 6 bases from V and 2 bases from J; bases unmatched to any gene: 2.